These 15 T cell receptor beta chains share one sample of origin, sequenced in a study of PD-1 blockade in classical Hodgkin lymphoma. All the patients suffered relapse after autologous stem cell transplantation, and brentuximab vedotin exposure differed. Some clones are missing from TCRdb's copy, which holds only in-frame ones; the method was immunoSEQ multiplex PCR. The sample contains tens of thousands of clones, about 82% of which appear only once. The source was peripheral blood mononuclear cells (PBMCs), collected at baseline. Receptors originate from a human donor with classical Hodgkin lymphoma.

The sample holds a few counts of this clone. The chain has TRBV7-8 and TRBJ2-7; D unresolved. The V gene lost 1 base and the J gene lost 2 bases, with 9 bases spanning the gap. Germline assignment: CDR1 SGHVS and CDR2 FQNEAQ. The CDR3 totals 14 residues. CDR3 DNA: TGTGCCAGCAGCTTAGGCAGGTTTACCTACGAGCAGTACTTC. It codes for CASSLGRFTYEQYF.

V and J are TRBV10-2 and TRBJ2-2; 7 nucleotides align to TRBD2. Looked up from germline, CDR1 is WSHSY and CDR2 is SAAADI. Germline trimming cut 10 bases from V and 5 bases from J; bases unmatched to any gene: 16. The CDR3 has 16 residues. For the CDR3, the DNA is TGCGCCACACGGCGGGACTACCTCCGTCGGACCGGGGAGCTGTTTTTT. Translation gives CATRRDYLRRTGELFF.

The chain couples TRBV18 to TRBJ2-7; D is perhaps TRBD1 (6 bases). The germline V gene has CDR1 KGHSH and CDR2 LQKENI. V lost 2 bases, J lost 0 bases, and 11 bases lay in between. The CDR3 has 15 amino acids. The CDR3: CASSPGQTSSYEQYF. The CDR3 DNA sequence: TGTGCCAGCTCACCAGGACAGACCAGCTCCTACGAGCAGTACTTC.

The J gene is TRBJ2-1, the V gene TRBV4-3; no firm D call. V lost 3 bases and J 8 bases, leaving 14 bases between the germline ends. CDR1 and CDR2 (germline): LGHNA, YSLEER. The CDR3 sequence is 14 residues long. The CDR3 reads CASSQSGLRDEQFF. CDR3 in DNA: TGCGCCAGCAGCCAGAGTGGTTTACGTGATGAGCAGTTCTTC.

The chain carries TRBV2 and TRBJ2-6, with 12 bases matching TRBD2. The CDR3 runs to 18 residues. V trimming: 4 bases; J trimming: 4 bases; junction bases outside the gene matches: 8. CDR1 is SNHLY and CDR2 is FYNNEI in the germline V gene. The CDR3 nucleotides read TGTGCCAGCAGTGGACTAGCGGGAGTAGTGGCCGGGGCCAACGTCCTGACTTTC. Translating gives CASSGLAGVVAGANVLTF.

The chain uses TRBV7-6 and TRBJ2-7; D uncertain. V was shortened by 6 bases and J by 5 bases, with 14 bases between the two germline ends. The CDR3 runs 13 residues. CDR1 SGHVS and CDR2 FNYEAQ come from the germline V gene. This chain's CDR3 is CASRPGPVDEQYF. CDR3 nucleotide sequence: TGTGCCAGCAGGCCCGGTCCGGTGGACGAGCAGTACTTC.

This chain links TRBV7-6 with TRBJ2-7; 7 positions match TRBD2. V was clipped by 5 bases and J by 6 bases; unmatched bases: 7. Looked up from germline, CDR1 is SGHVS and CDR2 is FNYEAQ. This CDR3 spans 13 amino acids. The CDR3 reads CASSTSLASEQYF. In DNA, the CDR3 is TGTGCCAGCAGCACCTCACTAGCGTCCGAGCAGTACTTC.

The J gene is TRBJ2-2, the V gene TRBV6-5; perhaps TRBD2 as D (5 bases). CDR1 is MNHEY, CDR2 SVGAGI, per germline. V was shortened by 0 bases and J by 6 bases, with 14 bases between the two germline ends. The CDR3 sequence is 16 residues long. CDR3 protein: CASSYSTRVVPGELFF. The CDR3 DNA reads TGTGCCAGCAGTTACTCCACTAGGGTTGTCCCCGGGGAGCTGTTTTTT.

The CDR3 sequence: CASSFTGYEQYF. Written as DNA, the CDR3 is TGTGCCAGCAGCTTTACAGGGTACGAGCAGTACTTC. The V call is TRBV5-5, the J call TRBJ2-7, with D tentatively TRBD1 (6 bases). Germline values: CDR1 SGHKS, CDR2 YYEKEE (reference sequence). This CDR3 contains 12 residues. Between the trimmed V and J ends, which lost 2 bases and 4 bases, there was a span of 7 bases.

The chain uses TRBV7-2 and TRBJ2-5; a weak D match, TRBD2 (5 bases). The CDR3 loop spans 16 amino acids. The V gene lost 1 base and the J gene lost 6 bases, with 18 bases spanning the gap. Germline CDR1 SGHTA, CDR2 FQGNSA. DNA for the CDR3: TGTGCCAGCAGCTTAGGCGGGTCCGTTAAGTGGAAGACCCAGTACTTC. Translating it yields CASSLGGSVKWKTQYF.

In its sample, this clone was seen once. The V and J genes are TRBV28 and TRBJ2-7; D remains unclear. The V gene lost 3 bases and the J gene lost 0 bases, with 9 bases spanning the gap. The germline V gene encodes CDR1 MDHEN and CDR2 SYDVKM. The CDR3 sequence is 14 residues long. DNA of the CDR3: TGTGCCAGCAGTTTGGGCTTGAGCTCCTACGAGCAGTACTTC. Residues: CASSLGLSSYEQYF.

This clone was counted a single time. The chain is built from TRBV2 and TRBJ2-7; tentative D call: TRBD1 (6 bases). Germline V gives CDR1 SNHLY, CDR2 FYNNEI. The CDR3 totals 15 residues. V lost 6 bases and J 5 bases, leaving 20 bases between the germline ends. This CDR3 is CASRQGPFILDEQYF. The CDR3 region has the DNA TGTGCCAGCAGACAGGGCCCCTTTATCCTAGACGAGCAGTACTTC.

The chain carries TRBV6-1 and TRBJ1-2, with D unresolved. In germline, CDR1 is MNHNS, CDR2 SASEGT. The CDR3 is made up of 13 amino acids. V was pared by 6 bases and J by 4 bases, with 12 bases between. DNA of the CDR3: TGTGCCAGCAGCTACGAGGCGGTCTATGGCTACACCTTC. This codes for CASSYEAVYGYTF.

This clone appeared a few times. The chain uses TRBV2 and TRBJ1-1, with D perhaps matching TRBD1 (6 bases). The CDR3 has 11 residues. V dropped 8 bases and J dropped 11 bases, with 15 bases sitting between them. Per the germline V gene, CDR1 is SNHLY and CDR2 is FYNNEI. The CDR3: CASFFQGMAFF. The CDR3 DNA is TGTGCCAGCTTTTTCCAGGGGATGGCTTTCTTT.

The CDR3: CASSRDSADSYEQYF. The DNA for the CDR3 is TGTGCCAGCAGTCGAGACAGTGCTGACTCCTACGAGCAGTACTTC. The gene calls are TRBV7-2 and TRBJ2-7; D perhaps matches TRBD1 (5 bases). CDR1 is SGHTA and CDR2 is FQGNSA in the germline V gene. The CDR3 sequence is 15 residues long. Trimming removed 6 bases from V and 0 bases from J, with 15 bases in between.